The next 23 T cell receptor beta chains were all read from a single sample in a study of spatial heterogeneity in lung cancer. The time point is: sample taken at primary tumor resection. Study-wide findings and caveats: Expanded intratumoral alpha and beta TCR counts tracked tumor mutation counts.

MiXCR was run by TCRdb on the 5' RACE reads, yielding one entry per CDR3 protein. The top ten clones hold around 11% of a sample with approximately 3,400 distinct CDR3 sequences, approximately 35% of them seen once. Their target antigens are unknown. Sequenced material: lung tumor tissue, taken at surgery. Every receptor here comes from a female donor with early-stage non-small cell lung cancer.

The chain couples TRBV9 to TRBJ2-1; 9 bases fit TRBD2. Germline V gene lookup returns CDR1 SGDLS and CDR2 YYNGEE. The CDR3 sequence is 16 residues long. V dropped 5 bases and J dropped 5; count of bases not matched to a gene: 11. This CDR3 reads CASSPLGLAGNNEQFF. CDR3 nucleotides: TGTGCCAGCAGTCCTCTGGGGCTAGCGGGGAACAATGAGCAGTTCTTC.

This clonotype was picked up one time. The chain has TRBV6-6 and TRBJ2-4; D not resolved. CDR1 is MNHNY and CDR2 is SVGAGI in the germline V gene (reference sequence). V lost 5 bases and J 4 bases, leaving 15 bases between the germline ends. CDR3 length: 15 amino acids. This CDR3 is CASSLDRSSKNIQYF. Written as DNA, the CDR3 is TGTGCCAGCAGTCTGGACCGTAGCAGTAAAAACATTCAGTACTTC.

This clonotype was recorded many times. The gene calls are TRBV30 and TRBJ2-1, with unresolved D. The V gene lost 3 bases and the J gene lost 9 bases, with 12 bases spanning the gap. Germline V gene sequence: CDR1 GTSNPN, CDR2 SVGIG (reference sequence). The CDR3 runs 12 residues. The CDR3 is CAWSDRVGEQFF. CDR3 in DNA: TGTGCCTGGAGCGACCGAGTAGGTGAGCAGTTCTTC.

The chain links TRBV6-1 to TRBJ2-7; D is unresolved. There are 12 residues in the CDR3. Per the germline V gene, CDR1 is MNHNS and CDR2 is SASEGT. Trimming removed 2 bases at V and 2 bases at J, with 4 bases between. The CDR3 loop reads CASSETAYEQYF. DNA of the CDR3: TGTGCCAGCAGTGAAACAGCCTACGAGCAGTACTTC.

By share of the sample, this clonotype is medium-sized. CDR3 sequence: CASSLVPETQYF. CDR3 DNA sequence: TGTGCCAGCAGCTTAGTCCCAGAGACCCAGTACTTC. J is TRBJ2-5 and V is TRBV7-8; D remains ambiguous. This CDR3 is 12 amino acids long. Trimming took 1 base from V and 4 from J, leaving 4 bases between them. CDR1 and CDR2 from the germline V gene are SGHVS and FQNEAQ.

The chain employs TRBV20-1 and TRBJ1-5; TRBD1 might be the D (6 bases). The CDR3 is made up of 11 amino acids. Trimming took 2 bases from V and 11 from J, leaving 10 bases between them. CDR1 and CDR2 (germline): DFQATT, SNEGSKA (reference sequence). CDR3 DNA: TGCAGTGCTAGAAGGGGGATGGCCCAGCATTTT. Amino acid sequence: CSARRGMAQHF.

This chain's CDR3 is CASKPAGSLIEQYF. In DNA, the CDR3 is TGTGCCAGCAAGCCGGCGGGGTCCCTGATCGAGCAGTACTTC. This chain links TRBV28 with TRBJ2-7, with D tentatively TRBD2 (6 bases). The CDR3 consists of 14 residues. V lost 7 bases and J 6 bases, leaving 19 bases between the germline ends. Germline V CDR1 and CDR2: MDHEN, SYDVKM.

The V and J genes are TRBV9 and TRBJ2-5; TRBD2 is a possible D gene (6 bases). The CDR3 has 16 residues. Germline assignment: CDR1 SGDLS and CDR2 YYNGEE. V dropped 3 bases and J dropped 2 bases, with 17 bases sitting between them. CDR3 amino acids: CASSAWREGLQETQYF. The CDR3 coding sequence is TGTGCCAGCAGCGCCTGGCGGGAAGGGCTTCAAGAGACCCAGTACTTC. Drawing the rest from reference TRBV9 and TRBJ2-5, the complete variable domain is DSGVTQTPKHLITATGQRVTLRCSPRSGDLSVYWYQQSLDQGLQFLIQYYNGEERAKGNILERFSAQQFPDLHSELNLSSLELGDSALYFCASSAWREGLQETQYFGPGTRLLVL.

By share, this clonotype ranks as large (0.1 to 1%). The chain carries TRBV7-9 and TRBJ2-1; possibly TRBD2 for D (5 bases). This CDR3 is built from 10 residues. Trimming took off 6 bases at V and 9 bases at J, with 6 bases between the two ends. CDR1 and CDR2 (germline): SEHNR, FQNEAQ (reference sequence). CDR3 sequence: CASSGGEQFF. The DNA of the CDR3 is TGTGCCAGCAGTGGAGGTGAGCAGTTCTTC.

This clonotype has a handful of counts. The gene calls are TRBV27 and TRBJ2-4; D unclear. This CDR3 has 16 residues. V gave up 0 bases and J gave up 4 bases, with 13 bases separating them. Looked up from germline, CDR1 is MNHEY and CDR2 is SMNVEV (reference sequence). The CDR3 protein is CASSLSFETTKNIQYF. In DNA form, the CDR3 reads TGTGCCAGCAGTTTATCGTTCGAGACAACTAAAAACATTCAGTACTTC.

V gene TRBV5-5 combines with J gene TRBJ2-1, with 7 bases identical to TRBD1. The V and J ends lost 4 bases and 6 bases, in that order; junction bases with no gene match: 10. This CDR3 has 15 residues. Germline V gene sequence: CDR1 SGHKS, CDR2 YYEKEE (reference sequence). Written as DNA, the CDR3 is TGTGCCAGCAGCGTTAGATTGCCAGGGGGCAATGAGCAGTTCTTC. Translation gives CASSVRLPGGNEQFF.

As concerns this clonotype: The junction departs from germline at one end; a sequencing error may be responsible. The chain is built from TRBV15 and TRBJ2-2; tentative D call: TRBD1 (7 bases). From germline, CDR1 is LNHNV and CDR2 YYDKDF (reference sequence). CDR3 length equals 18 residues. CDR3 amino acids: CATSTDAETGRGTGELFF. In DNA form, the CDR3 reads TGTGCCACCAGCACAGACGCAGAGACAGGGCGGGGCACCGGGGAGCTTTTTTTT.

In its sample, this clonotype was seen a few times. The V call is TRBV21-1, the J call TRBJ2-5; TRBD2 is the table's D call and was not checked against the DNA. TRBV21-1 is tagged as a pseudogene. The CDR3 contains 17 residues. In nucleotides, the CDR3 is TGTGCCAGCAGCAAATATTTGAGGAGGGGACGCCAAGAGACCCAGTACTTC. Protein sequence: CASSKYLRRGRQETQYF.

The chain recombines TRBV10-2 with TRBJ1-4, with D possibly TRBD1 on 5 matching bases. Trimming cost V 2 bases and J 7 bases, with 8 bases left between them. This CDR3 has 13 amino acids. In germline, CDR1 is WSHSY, CDR2 SAAADI. Here the CDR3 reads CASSEERGEKLFF. DNA for the CDR3: TGCGCCAGCAGTGAGGAGAGGGGTGAAAAACTGTTTTTT.

V is TRBV20-1 and J is TRBJ2-1; 14 bases align to TRBD2. Germline assignment: CDR1 DFQATT and CDR2 SNEGSKA (reference sequence). This CDR3 contains 22 residues. J lost 1 base, V lost 1 base, and 18 bases had no gene match. The CDR3 nucleotides read TGCAGTGCTAGAGGTACCAGGAACTCCGGGACTAGCGGGAGATGGTCCTACAATGAGCAGTTCTTC. Protein: CSARGTRNSGTSGRWSYNEQFF.

Relative to its sample, this clonotype is medium-sized. The chain uses TRBV10-3 and TRBJ2-7, with D perhaps given as TRBD1 or TRBD2 (6 bases each). The CDR3 spans 13 residues. V gave up 4 bases and J gave up 9 bases, with 16 bases separating them. Germline CDR1 ENHRY, CDR2 SYGVKD. Here the CDR3 DNA reads TGTGCCATCAGTGCGGGGGCGTCGCAGGGGCAGTACTTC. Translated: CAISAGASQGQYF.

Comments on this clonotype: A much larger clone lies one base from this, so it may be a read error. The rearrangement joins TRBV2 to TRBJ2-5; D not resolved. The CDR3 contains 12 residues. Per the germline V gene, CDR1 is SNHLY and CDR2 is FYNNEI. CDR3 in DNA: TGTGTCAGCGCAGTGATCGTGGAGACCCAGTACTTC. Translating gives CVSAVIVETQYF. Drawing the rest from reference TRBV2 and TRBJ2-5, the complete variable domain is EPEVTQTPSHQVTQMGQEVILRCVPISNHLYFYWYRQILGQKVEFLVSFYNNEISEKSEIFDDQFSVERPDGSNFTLKIRSTKLEDSAMYFCVSAVIVETQYFGPGTRLLVL.

This chain uses TRBV28 with TRBJ2-7; TRBD1 agrees at 9 bases. Per the germline V gene, CDR1 is MDHEN and CDR2 is SYDVKM. CDR3 size: 15 residues. The junction had 11 bases not matched to a gene; V was cut back by 6 bases and J by 5 bases. CDR3 region: CASRYRGQGFNEQYF. The CDR3 DNA reads TGTGCCAGCAGATACAGGGGACAGGGCTTCAACGAGCAGTACTTC.

This chain uses TRBV18 with TRBJ2-5; D not resolved. The V gene lost 1 base and the J gene lost 2 bases, with 8 bases spanning the gap. The CDR3 spans 14 residues. The germline gives CDR1 KGHSH, CDR2 LQKENI. This chain's CDR3 is CASSPQGTQETQYF. For the CDR3, the DNA is TGTGCCAGCTCACCACAGGGTACTCAAGAGACCCAGTACTTC.

The chain carries TRBV9 and TRBJ2-5, with 9 bases identical to TRBD2. The CDR3 length is 15 residues. The germline CDR1 and CDR2 sequences are SGDLS and YYNGEE. Trimming took 3 bases from V and 4 from J; bases not matched to a gene: 7. CDR3 DNA: TGTGCCAGCAGCGGGCTAGCGGGGACCTTAGAGACCCAGTACTTC. Amino acid sequence: CASSGLAGTLETQYF.

The genes are TRBV28 and TRBJ2-3; 8 nucleotides align to TRBD2. Germline V gene data show CDR1 as MDHEN and CDR2 as SYDVKM. CDR3 size: 15 residues. V shed 6 bases, J shed 2 bases, and the junction held 7 bases outside the gene matches. This CDR3 reads CASRDRLAITDTQYF. Written as DNA, the CDR3 is TGTGCCAGCAGGGATAGACTAGCGATCACAGATACGCAGTATTTT.

This clonotype came up a few times. The CDR3 DNA reads as TGTGCCAGCAGCGTAGGATTGGGGCTTTACGAGCAGTACTTC. It yields the protein CASSVGLGLYEQYF. This rearrangement joins TRBV9 to TRBJ2-7, with D tentatively TRBD1 (5 bases). Trimming took off 0 bases at V and 4 bases at J, with 11 bases between the two ends. Germline lookup yields CDR1 SGDLS and CDR2 YYNGEE. The CDR3 spans 14 residues. The full variable domain, its missing parts supplied by reference TRBV9 and TRBJ2-7, is DSGVTQTPKHLITATGQRVTLRCSPRSGDLSVYWYQQSLDQGLQFLIQYYNGEERAKGNILERFSAQQFPDLHSELNLSSLELGDSALYFCASSVGLGLYEQYFGPGTRLTVT.

This clonotype was seen more than once but under ten times. The chain uses TRBV10-3 and TRBJ2-5, with D perhaps given as TRBD1 or TRBD2 (5 bases each). The CDR3 length is 15 residues. Trimming took 10 bases from V and 2 from J, leaving 20 bases between them. Per germline, CDR1 ENHRY and CDR2 SYGVKD. The CDR3 protein is CATSGAGEGQETQYF. The CDR3 nucleotides read TGTGCCACCTCCGGGGCGGGCGAAGGGCAAGAGACCCAGTACTTC.